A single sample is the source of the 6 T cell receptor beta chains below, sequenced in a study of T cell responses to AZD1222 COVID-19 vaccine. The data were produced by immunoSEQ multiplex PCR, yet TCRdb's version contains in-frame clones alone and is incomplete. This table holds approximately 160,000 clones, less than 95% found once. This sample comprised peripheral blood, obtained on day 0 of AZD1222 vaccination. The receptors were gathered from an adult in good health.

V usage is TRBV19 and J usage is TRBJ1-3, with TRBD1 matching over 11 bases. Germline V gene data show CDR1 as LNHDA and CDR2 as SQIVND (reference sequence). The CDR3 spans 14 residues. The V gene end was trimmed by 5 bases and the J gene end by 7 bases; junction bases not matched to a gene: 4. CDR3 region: CASSGTGGTNTIYF. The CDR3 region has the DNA TGTGCCAGTAGTGGGACAGGGGGTACGAACACCATATATTTT.

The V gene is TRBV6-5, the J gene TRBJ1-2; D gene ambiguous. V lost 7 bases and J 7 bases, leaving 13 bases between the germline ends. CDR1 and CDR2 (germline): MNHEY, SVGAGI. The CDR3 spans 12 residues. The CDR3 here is CASMEQLAGYTF. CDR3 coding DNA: TGTGCCAGCATGGAACAGTTGGCTGGCTACACCTTC.

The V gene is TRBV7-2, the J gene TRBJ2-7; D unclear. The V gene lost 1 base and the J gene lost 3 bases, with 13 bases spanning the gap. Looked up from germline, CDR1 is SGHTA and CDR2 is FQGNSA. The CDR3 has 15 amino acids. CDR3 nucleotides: TGTGCCAGCAGCTTAGTCTCAGCTTTAATCTACGAGCAGTACTTC. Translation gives CASSLVSALIYEQYF.

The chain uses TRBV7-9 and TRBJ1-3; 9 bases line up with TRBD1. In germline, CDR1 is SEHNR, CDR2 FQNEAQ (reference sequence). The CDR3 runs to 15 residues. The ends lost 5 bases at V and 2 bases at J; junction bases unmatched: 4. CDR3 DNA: TGTGCCAGCAGCCCTAGGACAGGGGCTGGAAACACCATATATTTT. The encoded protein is CASSPRTGAGNTIYF.

Written as DNA, the CDR3 is TGTGCCAGCAGCCAAGTCGCCGTCGGGGGGCGCGGCTACACCTTC. It is translated as CASSQVAVGGRGYTF. The rearrangement joins TRBV14 to TRBJ1-2, with a tentative D call TRBD1 (6 bases). The CDR3 has 15 residues. The V end lost 1 base, the J end lost 8 bases, and 17 bases lay between the germline ends. The V gene's germline CDR1 is SGHDN and CDR2 FVKESK.

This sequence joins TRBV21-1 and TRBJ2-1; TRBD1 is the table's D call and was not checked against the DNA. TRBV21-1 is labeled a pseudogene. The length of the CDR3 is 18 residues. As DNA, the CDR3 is TGTGCCAGTCGACCTGACGGACAGGACTTGAGCTCCTACAATGAGCAGTTCTTC. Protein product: CASRPDGQDLSSYNEQFF.